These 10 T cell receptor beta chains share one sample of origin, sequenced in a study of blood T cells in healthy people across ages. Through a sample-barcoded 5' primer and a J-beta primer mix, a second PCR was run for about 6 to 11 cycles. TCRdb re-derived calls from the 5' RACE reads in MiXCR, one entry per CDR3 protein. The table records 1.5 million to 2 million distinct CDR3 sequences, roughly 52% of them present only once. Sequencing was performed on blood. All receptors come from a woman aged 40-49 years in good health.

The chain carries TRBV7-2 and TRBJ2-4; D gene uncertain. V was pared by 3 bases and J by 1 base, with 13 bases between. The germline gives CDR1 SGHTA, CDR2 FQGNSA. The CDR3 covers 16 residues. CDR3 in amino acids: CASSLETIGAKNIQYF. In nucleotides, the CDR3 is TGTGCCAGCAGCTTGGAGACCATCGGGGCCAAAAACATTCAGTACTTC.

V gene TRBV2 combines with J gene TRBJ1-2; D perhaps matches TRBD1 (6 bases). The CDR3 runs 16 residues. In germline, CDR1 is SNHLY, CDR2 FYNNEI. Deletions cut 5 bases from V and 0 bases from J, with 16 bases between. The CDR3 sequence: CASSLQGPPSNYGYTF. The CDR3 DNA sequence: TGTGCCAGCAGTTTACAGGGACCGCCCTCTAACTATGGCTACACCTTC. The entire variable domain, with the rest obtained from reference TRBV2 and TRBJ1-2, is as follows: EPEVTQTPSHQVTQMGQEVILRCVPISNHLYFYWYRQILGQKVEFLVSFYNNEISEKSEIFDDQFSVERPDGSNFTLKIRSTKLEDSAMYFCASSLQGPPSNYGYTFGSGTRLTVV.

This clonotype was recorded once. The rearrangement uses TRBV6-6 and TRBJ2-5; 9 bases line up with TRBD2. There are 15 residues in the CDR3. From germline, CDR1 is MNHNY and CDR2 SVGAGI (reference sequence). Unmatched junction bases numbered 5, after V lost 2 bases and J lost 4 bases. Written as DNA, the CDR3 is TGTGCCAGCAGTTACAACAGCGGGGGGCGAGAGACCCAGTACTTC. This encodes CASSYNSGGRETQYF.

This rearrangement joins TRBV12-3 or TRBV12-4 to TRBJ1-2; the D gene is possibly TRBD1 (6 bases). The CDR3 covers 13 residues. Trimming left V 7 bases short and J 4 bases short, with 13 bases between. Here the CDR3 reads CASTPGGGYGYTF. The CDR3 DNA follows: TGTGCCAGCACCCCGGGAGGGGGCTATGGCTACACCTTC.

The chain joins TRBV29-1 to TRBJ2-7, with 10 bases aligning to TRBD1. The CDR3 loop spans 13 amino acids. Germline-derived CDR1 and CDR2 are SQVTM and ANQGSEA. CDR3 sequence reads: CSGIDRGLYEQYF. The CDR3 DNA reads TGCAGTGGGATCGACAGGGGGCTCTACGAGCAGTACTTC.

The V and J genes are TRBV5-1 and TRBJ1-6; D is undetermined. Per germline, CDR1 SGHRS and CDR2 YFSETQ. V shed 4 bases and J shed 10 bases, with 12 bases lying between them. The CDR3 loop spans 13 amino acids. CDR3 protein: CASSEVMDSPLHF. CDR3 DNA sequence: TGCGCCAGCAGCGAAGTGATGGACTCACCCCTCCACTTT.

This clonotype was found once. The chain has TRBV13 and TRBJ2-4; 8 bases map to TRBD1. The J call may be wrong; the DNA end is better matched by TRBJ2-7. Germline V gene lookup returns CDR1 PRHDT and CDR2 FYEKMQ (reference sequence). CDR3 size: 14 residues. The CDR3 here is CASSLYRGRNEQYF. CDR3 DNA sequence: TGTGCCAGCAGCTTATACAGGGGGAGAAACGAGCAGTACTTC.

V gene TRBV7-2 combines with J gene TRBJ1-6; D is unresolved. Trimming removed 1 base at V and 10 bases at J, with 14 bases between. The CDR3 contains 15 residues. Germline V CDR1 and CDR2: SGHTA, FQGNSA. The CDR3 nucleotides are TGTGCCAGCAGCTTAGTTCTCGTCGGGGAATCACCCCTCCACTTT. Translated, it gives CASSLVLVGESPLHF.

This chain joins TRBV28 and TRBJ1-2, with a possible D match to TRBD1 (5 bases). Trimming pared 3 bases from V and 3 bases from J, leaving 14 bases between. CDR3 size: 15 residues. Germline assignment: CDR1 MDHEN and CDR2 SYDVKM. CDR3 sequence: CASSLERGLDYGYTF. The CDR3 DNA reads TGTGCCAGCAGTTTGGAAAGGGGCCTGGACTATGGCTACACCTTC.

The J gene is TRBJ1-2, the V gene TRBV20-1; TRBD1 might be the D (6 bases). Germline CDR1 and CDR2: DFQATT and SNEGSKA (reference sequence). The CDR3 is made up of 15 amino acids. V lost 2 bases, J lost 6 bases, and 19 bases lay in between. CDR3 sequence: CSARPRGTPDHGYTF. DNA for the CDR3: TGCAGTGCTAGACCCAGGGGCACTCCCGATCATGGCTACACCTTC.